The next 5 T cell receptor beta chains were all read from a single sample in a study of technical replicates of blood from a handful of donors. Measured with immunoSEQ multiplex PCR; TCRdb has only the in-frame clones, and not every one. There are around 84,000 clones in the sample; 85% to 95% occur only once, and 0.25% lies in the top ten. Sequenced sample: T cells isolated from PBMCs. The receptors stem from a human donor in good health.

A single count supports this clone. The V and J genes are TRBV29-1 and TRBJ1-2; D might be TRBD1 (5 bases). Trimming removed 3 bases at V and 2 bases at J, with 7 bases between. The CDR3 contains 12 residues. Germline assignment: CDR1 SQVTM and CDR2 ANQGSEA. This CDR3 is CSVDDRNYGYTF. Written as DNA, the CDR3 is TGCAGCGTTGACGACAGAAACTATGGCTACACCTTC. Full variable domain (missing parts from reference TRBV29-1 and TRBJ1-2): SAVISQKPSRDICQRGTSLTIQCQVDSQVTMMFWYRQQPGQSLTLIATANQGSEATYESGFVIDKFPISRPNLTFSTLTVSNMSPEDSSIYLCSVDDRNYGYTFGSGTRLTVV.

This chain joins TRBV28 and TRBJ2-2; 11 nucleotides line up with TRBD1. Per germline, CDR1 MDHEN and CDR2 SYDVKM. The CDR3 is 17 amino acids. Trimming at V came to 1 base and at J to 6 bases, leaving 7 bases not matched to a gene. CDR3 bases: TGTGCCAGCAGTTTATACGCGGGACAGGGGGGGTCCGGGGAGCTGTTTTTT. Protein product: CASSLYAGQGGSGELFF.

The chain recombines TRBV19 with TRBJ2-7, with TRBD1 matching 9 bases. After removal of 3 bases from V and 0 bases from J, the junction contained 9 bases not matched to a gene. CDR3 length: 17 residues. In germline, CDR1 is LNHDA, CDR2 SQIVND (reference sequence). The CDR3 DNA is TGTGCCAGTAGTATCGCCCTCGGACAGGGGAGCTCCTACGAGCAGTACTTC. It encodes CASSIALGQGSSYEQYF.

This clone occurred once. The V gene is TRBV9, the J gene TRBJ2-2; the D is unclear. Trimming took 3 bases from V and 0 from J, leaving 9 bases between them. Germline V CDR1 and CDR2: SGDLS, YYNGEE. The CDR3 has 15 amino acids. The CDR3 coding sequence is TGTGCCAGCAGCGCTCGAACAGCGAACACCGGGGAGCTGTTTTTT. Its protein is CASSARTANTGELFF. The variable domain in full, completed from reference TRBV9 and TRBJ2-2, reads DSGVTQTPKHLITATGQRVTLRCSPRSGDLSVYWYQQSLDQGLQFLIQYYNGEERAKGNILERFSAQQFPDLHSELNLSSLELGDSALYFCASSARTANTGELFFGEGSRLTVL.

The rearrangement links TRBV10-3 to TRBJ1-2; no clear D. The CDR3 extends over 12 amino acids. The germline V gene has CDR1 ENHRY and CDR2 SYGVKD. V was trimmed by 4 bases and J by 5 bases, leaving 8 bases between them. The CDR3, as DNA: TGTGCCATCAGTGGCGACTTTTATGGCTACACCTTC. Residues: CAISGDFYGYTF.